This TCR beta chain was retrieved from a study of T-cell reconstitution after alpha-beta-depleted transplantation in children. General study points: Hyperexpanded clones declined; after one year, newly produced T cells mostly supplied diversity.

Trimming removed 5 bases from V and 0 bases from J; junction bases left unmatched: 14. The germline V gene has CDR1 SEHNR and CDR2 FQNEAQ (reference sequence). The CDR3 loop spans 18 amino acids. This clonotype was detected only a few times. What it binds is unknown. The authors prepared the TCRbeta library with unique molecular identifiers. TCRdb re-called the PCR reads through MiXCR, storing one row per CDR3 protein. Found here are about 980,000 distinct CDR3 sequences, about 29% of them singletons; the top ten hold about 28%. The source material was PBMCs, mostly from graft donor cells, sampled 360 days after TCRalphabeta/CD19-depleted stem cell transplant. The chain recombines TRBV7-9 with TRBJ2-7; 9 bases align to TRBD1. This clonotype was obtained from a boy less than two years old who had a stem cell transplant for SCID, so the T cells may come from the graft donor. The CDR3: CASSRLTLGQGRSYEQYF. DNA for the CDR3: TGTGCCAGCAGCCGGCTAACCTTGGGACAGGGACGCTCCTACGAGCAGTACTTC. Combining the CDR3 with reference TRBV7-9 and TRBJ2-7 gives the whole variable domain DTGVSQNPRHKITKRGQNVTFRCDPISEHNRLYWYRQTLGQGPEFLTYFQNEAQLEKSRLLSDRFSAERPKGSFSTLEIQRTEQGDSAMYLCASSRLTLGQGRSYEQYFGPGTRLTVT.